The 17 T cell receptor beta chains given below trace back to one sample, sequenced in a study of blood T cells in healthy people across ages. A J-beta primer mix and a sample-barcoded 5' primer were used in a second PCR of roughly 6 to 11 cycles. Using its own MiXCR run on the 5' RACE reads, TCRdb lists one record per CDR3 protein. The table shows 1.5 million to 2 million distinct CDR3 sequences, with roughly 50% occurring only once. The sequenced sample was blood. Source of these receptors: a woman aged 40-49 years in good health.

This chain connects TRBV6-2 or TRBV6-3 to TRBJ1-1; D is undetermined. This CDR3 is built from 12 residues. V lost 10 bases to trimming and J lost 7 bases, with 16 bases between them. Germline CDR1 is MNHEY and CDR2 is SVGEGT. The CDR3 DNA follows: TGTGCCACCCACCCTGGGCTCGGTGAAGCTTTCTTT. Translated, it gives CATHPGLGEAFF.

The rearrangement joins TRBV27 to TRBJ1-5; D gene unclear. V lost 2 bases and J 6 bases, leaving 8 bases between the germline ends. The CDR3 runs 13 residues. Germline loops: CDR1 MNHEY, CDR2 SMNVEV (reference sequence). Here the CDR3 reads CASSLGIIQPQHF. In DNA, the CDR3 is TGTGCCAGCAGTTTAGGCATAATTCAGCCCCAGCATTTT.

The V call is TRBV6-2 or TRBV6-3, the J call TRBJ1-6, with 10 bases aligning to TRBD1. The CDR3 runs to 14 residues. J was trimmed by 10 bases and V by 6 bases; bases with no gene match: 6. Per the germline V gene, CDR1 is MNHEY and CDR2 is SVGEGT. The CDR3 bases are TGTGCCAGCAGACCCGGGACAGGGGCGTCACCCCTCCACTTT. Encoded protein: CASRPGTGASPLHF.

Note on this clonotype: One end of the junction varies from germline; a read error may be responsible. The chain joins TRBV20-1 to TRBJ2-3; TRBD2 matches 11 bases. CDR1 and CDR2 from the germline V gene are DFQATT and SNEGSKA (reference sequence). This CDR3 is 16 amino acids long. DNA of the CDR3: TGCAGTGCTAGAGGATTTCTAGCGGGGGGCACAGGTACGCAGTATTTT. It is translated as CSARGFLAGGTGTQYF.

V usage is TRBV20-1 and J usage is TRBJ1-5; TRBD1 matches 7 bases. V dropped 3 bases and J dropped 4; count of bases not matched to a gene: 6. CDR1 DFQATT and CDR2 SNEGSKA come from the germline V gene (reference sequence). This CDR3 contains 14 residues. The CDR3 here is CSARNQGGNQPQHF. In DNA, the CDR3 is TGCAGTGCTAGGAATCAGGGGGGAAATCAGCCCCAGCATTTT.

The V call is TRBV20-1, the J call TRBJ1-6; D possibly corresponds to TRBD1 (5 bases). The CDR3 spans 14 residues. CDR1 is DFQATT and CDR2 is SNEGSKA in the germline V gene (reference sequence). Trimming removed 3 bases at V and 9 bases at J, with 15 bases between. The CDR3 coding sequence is TGCAGTGCTAGGCAGGGCCCTGTGGGTTCACCCCTCCACTTT. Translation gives CSARQGPVGSPLHF.

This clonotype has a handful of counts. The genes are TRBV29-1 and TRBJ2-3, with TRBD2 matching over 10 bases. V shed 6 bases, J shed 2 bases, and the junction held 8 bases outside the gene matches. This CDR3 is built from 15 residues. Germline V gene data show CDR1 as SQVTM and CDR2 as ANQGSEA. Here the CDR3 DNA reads TGCAGCGTCGGTCTAGCGGGGGCATTCACAGATACGCAGTATTTT. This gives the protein CSVGLAGAFTDTQYF.

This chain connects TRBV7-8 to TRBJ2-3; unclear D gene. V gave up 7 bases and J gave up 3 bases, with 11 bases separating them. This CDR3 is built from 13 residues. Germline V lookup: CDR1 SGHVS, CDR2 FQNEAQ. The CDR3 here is CASTPGPTDTQYF. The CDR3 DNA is TGTGCCAGCACCCCCGGGCCGACAGATACGCAGTATTTT. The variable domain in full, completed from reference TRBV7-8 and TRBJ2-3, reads GAGVSQSPRYKVAKRGQDVALRCDPISGHVSLFWYQQALGQGPEFLTYFQNEAQLDKSGLPSDRFFAERPEGSVSTLKIQRTQQEDSAVYLCASTPGPTDTQYFGPGTRLTVL.

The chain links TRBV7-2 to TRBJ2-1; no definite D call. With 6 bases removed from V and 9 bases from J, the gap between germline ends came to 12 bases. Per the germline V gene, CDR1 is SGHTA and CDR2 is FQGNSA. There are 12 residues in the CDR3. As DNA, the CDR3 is TGTGCCAGCAGTCCCACCGTACGTGAGCAGTTCTTC. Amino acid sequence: CASSPTVREQFF.

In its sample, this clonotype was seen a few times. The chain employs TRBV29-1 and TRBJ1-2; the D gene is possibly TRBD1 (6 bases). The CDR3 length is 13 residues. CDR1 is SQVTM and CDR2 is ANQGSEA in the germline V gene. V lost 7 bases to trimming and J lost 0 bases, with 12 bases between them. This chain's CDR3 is CSAEDSANYGYTF. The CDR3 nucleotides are TGCAGCGCCGAGGACAGCGCTAACTATGGCTACACCTTC.

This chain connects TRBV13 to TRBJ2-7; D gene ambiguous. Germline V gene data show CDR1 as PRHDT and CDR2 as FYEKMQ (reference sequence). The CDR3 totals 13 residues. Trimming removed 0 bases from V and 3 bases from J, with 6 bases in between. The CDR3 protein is CASSLGDDYEQYF. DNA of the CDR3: TGTGCCAGCAGCTTAGGCGATGACTACGAGCAGTACTTC.

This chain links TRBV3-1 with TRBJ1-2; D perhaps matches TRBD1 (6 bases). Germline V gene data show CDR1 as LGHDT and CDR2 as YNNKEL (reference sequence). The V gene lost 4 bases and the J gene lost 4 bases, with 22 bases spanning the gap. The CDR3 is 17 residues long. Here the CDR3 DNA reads TGTGCCAGCAGCCTCATAACCTCGAAACGGACAGTCTATGGCTACACCTTC. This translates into CASSLITSKRTVYGYTF.

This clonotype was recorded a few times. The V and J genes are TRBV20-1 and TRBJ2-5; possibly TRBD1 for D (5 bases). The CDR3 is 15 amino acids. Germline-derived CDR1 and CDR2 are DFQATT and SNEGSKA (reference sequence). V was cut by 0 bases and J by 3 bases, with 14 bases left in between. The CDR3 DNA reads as TGCAGTGCTAGAGATCTGAAAGGGGTGGAAGAGACCCAGTACTTC. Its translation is CSARDLKGVEETQYF.

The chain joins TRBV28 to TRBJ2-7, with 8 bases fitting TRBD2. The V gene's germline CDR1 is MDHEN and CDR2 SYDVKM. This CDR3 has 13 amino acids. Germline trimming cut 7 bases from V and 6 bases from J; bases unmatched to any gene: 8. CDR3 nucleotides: TGTGCCAGCACTCTGGCGGGGGGTCTCGAGCAGTACTTC. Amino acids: CASTLAGGLEQYF.

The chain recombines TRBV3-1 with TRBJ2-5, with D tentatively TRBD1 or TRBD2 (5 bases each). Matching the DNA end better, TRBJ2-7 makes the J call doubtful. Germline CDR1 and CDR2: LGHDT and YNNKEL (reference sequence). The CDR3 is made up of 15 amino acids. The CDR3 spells CASSLAPGQIYEQYF. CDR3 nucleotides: TGTGCCAGCAGCCTCGCCCCGGGGCAAATCTACGAGCAGTACTTC.

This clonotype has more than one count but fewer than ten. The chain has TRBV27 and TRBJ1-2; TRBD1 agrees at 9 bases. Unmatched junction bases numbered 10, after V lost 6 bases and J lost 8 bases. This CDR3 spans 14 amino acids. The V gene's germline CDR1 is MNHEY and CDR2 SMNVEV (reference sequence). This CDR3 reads CASRVDRGTGGYTF. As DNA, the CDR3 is TGTGCCAGCAGAGTCGACAGGGGGACGGGAGGCTACACCTTC.

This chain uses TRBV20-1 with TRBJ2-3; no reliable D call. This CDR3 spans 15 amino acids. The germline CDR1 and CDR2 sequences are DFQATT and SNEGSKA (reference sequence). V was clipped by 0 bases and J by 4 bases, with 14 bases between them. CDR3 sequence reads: CSARDRTRTADTQYF. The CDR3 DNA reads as TGCAGTGCTAGAGATCGAACCCGTACGGCAGATACGCAGTATTTT.